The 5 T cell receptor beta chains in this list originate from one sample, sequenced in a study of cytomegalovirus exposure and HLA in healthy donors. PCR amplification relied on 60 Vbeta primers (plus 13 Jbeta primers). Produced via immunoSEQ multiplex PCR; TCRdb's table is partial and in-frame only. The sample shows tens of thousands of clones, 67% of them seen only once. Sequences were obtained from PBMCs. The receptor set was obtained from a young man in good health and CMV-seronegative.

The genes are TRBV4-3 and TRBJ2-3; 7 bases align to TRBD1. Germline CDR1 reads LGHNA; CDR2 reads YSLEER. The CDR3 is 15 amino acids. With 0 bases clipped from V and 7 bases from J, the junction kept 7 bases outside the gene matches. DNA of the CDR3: TGCGCCAGCAGCCAAGATAAGGGGACAGCCTATACGCAGTATTTT. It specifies CASSQDKGTAYTQYF.

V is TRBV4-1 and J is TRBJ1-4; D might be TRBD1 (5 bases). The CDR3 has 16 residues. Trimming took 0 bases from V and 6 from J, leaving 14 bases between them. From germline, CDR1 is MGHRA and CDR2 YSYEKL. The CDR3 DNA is TGCGCCAGCAGCCAAGATCCCAGGGTAGCTTATGAAAAACTGTTTTTT. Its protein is CASSQDPRVAYEKLFF.

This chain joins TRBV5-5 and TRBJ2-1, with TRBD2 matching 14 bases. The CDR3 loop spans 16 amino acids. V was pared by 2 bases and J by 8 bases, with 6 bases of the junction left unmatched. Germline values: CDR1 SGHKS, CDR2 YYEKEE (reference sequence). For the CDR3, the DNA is TGTGCCAGCAGCTTACCATCGGGACTAGCGGGAGATGAGCAGTTCTTC. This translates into CASSLPSGLAGDEQFF.

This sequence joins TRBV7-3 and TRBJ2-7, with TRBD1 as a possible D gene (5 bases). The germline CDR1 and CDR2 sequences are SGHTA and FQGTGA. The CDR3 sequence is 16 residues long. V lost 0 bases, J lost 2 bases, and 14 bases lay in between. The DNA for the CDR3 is TGTGCCAGCAGCTTAACACCCCAGGGCTCCCCCTACGAGCAGTACTTC. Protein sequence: CASSLTPQGSPYEQYF.

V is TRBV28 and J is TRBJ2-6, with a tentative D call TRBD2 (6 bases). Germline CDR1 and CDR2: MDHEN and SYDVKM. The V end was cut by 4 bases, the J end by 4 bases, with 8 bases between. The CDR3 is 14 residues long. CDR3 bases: TGTGCCAGCAGTTCCGCGGGAGGGGCCAACGTCCTGACTTTC. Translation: CASSSAGGANVLTF.